This TCR beta chain is from a study of CD8+ T cells in alopecia areata. Comments on this clone: The antigen remains unidentified.

The treatment denotes: oral pan-JAK inhibitor, 5-10 mg twice daily. Individuals with alopecia areata gave both lesional scalp punch biopsies and peripheral blood for collection. Germline CDR1 GTSNPN, CDR2 SVGIG (reference sequence). The CDR3 covers 16 residues. V was pared by 1 base and J by 0 bases, with 13 bases between. Findings and caveats of the study: Scalp clonality and expanded CD8+ clones among the top 100 showed significant decreases with tofacitinib.

RNA extraction was followed by reverse transcription into cDNA, which acted as the sequencing template. TCRdb's table, derived via immunoSEQ multiplex PCR, lists solely in-frame clones and lacks some. The sample includes roughly 200,000 clones, 40% to 45% of them seen just once. The specimen was CD4+ T cells sorted from blood, collected around week 37, from a patient treated with tofacitinib. This receptor was identified in a human donor with alopecia areata. The J gene is TRBJ1-5, the V gene TRBV30; tentatively, D is TRBD1 (5 bases). CDR3 DNA: TGTGCCTGGAGTGAAACGGGACGGACTAGCAATCAGCCCCAGCATTTT. It translates to CAWSETGRTSNQPQHF.